This T cell receptor (beta chain) emerged from a study of T cells in Graves' hyperthyroidism and ophthalmopathy. J gave up 5 bases and V 5 bases, and 4 bases lay outside the gene matches. The germline V gene has CDR1 SGHTA and CDR2 FQGNSA. This CDR3 spans 14 amino acids. Diagnosis of hyperthyroidism was new in patients aged 18 to 65, and its duration was under 2 months. The TCR beta CDR3 regions underwent amplification using RNA transcripts as the source. A set of HTBI primers served as the primers for a first-round RT-PCR of the TCR CDR3. TCRdb analysed the multiplex PCR reads with MiXCR anew, one entry per CDR3 protein. The repertoire has around 480,000 distinct CDR3 sequences, about 15% of them found once; the top ten carry about a sixth.

The sequenced sample consisted of blood. The sequence derives from a woman between 18 and 29 years old with Graves' hyperthyroidism. The chain carries TRBV7-2 and TRBJ2-2, with 8 bases matching TRBD1. The CDR3 DNA reads TGTGCCAGCAGCACTGGGACAGGTACCGGGGAGCTGTTTTTT. This encodes CASSTGTGTGELFF.